These T cell receptor beta chains were read from a single sample in a study of T cells in Graves' hyperthyroidism and ophthalmopathy. TCRdb re-analysed the multiplex PCR reads in MiXCR, keeping a single row per CDR3 protein. The sample has some 490,000 distinct CDR3 sequences; about 22% are singletons. Material: blood. These receptors all come from a woman in her 70s with Graves' ophthalmopathy. The CDR3 runs from the conserved cysteine through the conserved F or W. D genes are given only for firm matches. Clone size is stated in some rows and not others, as once, few, many or a class when expanded.

NA,NA,TRBJ2-5,TRBV30,TGTGCCTGGAGCCTAGGGACACATCAAGAGACCCAGTACTTC,CAWSLGTHQETQYF
TRBD2,once,TRBJ2-1,TRBV12-3/TRBV12-4,TGTGCCAGCAGTTCAGCCGGGACTAGCGGGATTGGTGAGCAGTTCTTC,CASSSAGTSGIGEQFF
NA,few,TRBJ2-3,TRBV30,TGTGCCTGGAGGGTGGGCGGGGATACGCAGTATTTT,CAWRVGGDTQYF
NA,few,TRBJ2-2,TRBV28,TGTGCCAGCCCTGGGACCGGGGAGCTGTTTTTT,CASPGTGELFF
NA,NA,TRBJ2-7,TRBV15,TGTGCCACCAGCACACGCGAGGGGTACTCCTACGAGCAGTACTTC,CATSTREGYSYEQYF
TRBD1,NA,TRBJ1-5,TRBV7-9,TGTGCCAGCAGCCCCGAAACAGGGGATCAGCCCCAGCATTTT,CASSPETGDQPQHF
TRBD2,many,TRBJ2-1,TRBV7-9,TGTGCCAGCAGATCCCCTAGCGGGAATTACAATGAGCAGTTCTTC,CASRSPSGNYNEQFF
NA,NA,TRBJ1-3,TRBV12-3/TRBV12-4,TGTGCCAGCACCAGACAGGCCTCTGGAAACACCATATATTTT,CASTRQASGNTIYF
TRBD2,few,TRBJ2-2,TRBV6-2/TRBV6-3,TGTGCCAGCAGTTACTCGAGCGGCGGGAGGAACACCGGGGAGCTGTTTTTT,CASSYSSGGRNTGELFF
NA,many,TRBJ2-3,TRBV7-2,TGTGCCAGCAGCTTAGATATAACAGATACGCAGTATTTT,CASSLDITDTQYF
TRBD1,NA,TRBJ2-7,TRBV6-1,TGTGCCAGCAGACAAGCGGAACGGACAGGGAACGAGCAGTACTTC,CASRQAERTGNEQYF
NA,many,TRBJ2-1,TRBV6-1,TGTGCCAGCAGTGAAGCGCTTACAGGGAGGAGAAATGAGCAGTTCTTC,CASSEALTGRRNEQFF
TRBD2,once,TRBJ2-3,TRBV6-1,TGTGCCAGCAGTCCAGGACTAGCGGGAGTTGACGGCACAGATACGCAGTATTTT,CASSPGLAGVDGTDTQYF
NA,NA,TRBJ2-2,TRBV6-1,TGTGCCAGCAGGACCCTCGGGACTCTGGACACCGGGGAGCTGTTTTTT,CASRTLGTLDTGELFF
TRBD1,few,TRBJ1-2,TRBV7-8,TGTGCCAGCAGCTTACTCTCCGGGACAGGGAACTATGGCTACACCTTC,CASSLLSGTGNYGYTF
NA,few,TRBJ2-7,TRBV27,TGTGCCAGCAGCCAGGGGGGTTTCGAGCAGTACTTC,CASSQGGFEQYF
TRBD1,many,TRBJ2-7,TRBV11-2,TGTGCCAGCAGCTTCCGGACAGGGAGCTCCTACGAGCAGTACTTC,CASSFRTGSSYEQYF
NA,few,TRBJ1-5,TRBV6-5,TGTGCCAGCAGTTACTCCCTCCCTCGGTTTAGCAATCAGCCCCAGCATTTT,CASSYSLPRFSNQPQHF
TRBD1,NA,TRBJ2-7,TRBV6-1,TGTGCCAGCAGTCCGAGGACAGGGGCGGGAGAGCAGTACTTC,CASSPRTGAGEQYF
TRBD1,many,TRBJ2-3,TRBV13,TGTGCCAGCAGCCTACAGGGGGCTGAAGATACGCAGTATTTT,CASSLQGAEDTQYF
NA,many,TRBJ1-5,TRBV2,TGTGCCAGCAGTGAAGCGCGAAACGCTGGAGGGACCCAGCATTTT,CASSEARNAGGTQHF
NA,NA,TRBJ1-4,TRBV30,TGTGCCTGGGGGGGGTCTGGGTGGCCTAATGAAAAACTGTTTTTT,CAWGGSGWPNEKLFF
NA,few,TRBJ2-5,TRBV7-2,TGTGCCAGCAGCTTAGTTGGCGATCGGGAGACCCAGTACTTC,CASSLVGDRETQYF
TRBD2,NA,TRBJ2-4,TRBV2,TGTGCCGCTCTAGCGGGAGGGCCCAAAAACATTCAGTACTTC,CAALAGGPKNIQYF
NA,many,TRBJ1-1,TRBV7-2,TGTGCCAGCAGCTTATTCGGCAGGTCGACTGAAGCTTTCTTT,CASSLFGRSTEAFF
TRBD2,NA,TRBJ2-1,TRBV10-2,TGCGCCAGCAAAACTCTTCAAGCGGGAGTATTCAACAATGAGCAGTTCTTC,CASKTLQAGVFNNEQFF
TRBD2,many,TRBJ2-1,TRBV2,TGTGCCAGCAGAACTACTAGCGGCTCCTACAATGAGCAGTTCTTC,CASRTTSGSYNEQFF
NA,few,TRBJ1-2,TRBV3-1,TGTGCCAGCAGCCAGGGTGTCGGCTATGGCTACACCTTC,CASSQGVGYGYTF